Many counts were recorded for the clone carrying this T cell receptor beta chain. This entry comes from a study of early T cells in non-severe SARS-CoV-2 infection. Each CDR3 protein gets one entry after TCRdb re-called the 5' RACE reads with MiXCR. The sample shows 30,000 to 40,000 distinct CDR3 sequences, about 4.5% of them seen only once. The V gene's germline CDR1 is SNHLY and CDR2 FYNNEI. The length of the CDR3 is 14 residues. Trimming shortened V by 3 bases and J by 5 bases, and 12 bases separated the two germline ends. J is TRBJ2-3 and V is TRBV2, with D tentatively TRBD1 or TRBD2 (6 bases each). The source is an adult who was a healthcare worker with PCR-confirmed SARS-CoV-2 infection or an uninfected control (not recorded which). Material: whole blood. The chain's CDR3 is CASSEIGGQDTQYF. In DNA, the CDR3 is TGTGCCAGCAGTGAGATAGGGGGGCAAGATACGCAGTATTTT. Filled out from reference TRBV2 and TRBJ2-3, the complete variable domain reads EPEVTQTPSHQVTQMGQEVILRCVPISNHLYFYWYRQILGQKVEFLVSFYNNEISEKSEIFDDQFSVERPDGSNFTLKIRSTKLEDSAMYFCASSEIGGQDTQYFGPGTRLTVL.